This TCR beta chain came from a study of blood T cell repertoires in COVID-19. About the study: Spain, Italy and the United States supplied samples that represented acute and convalescent COVID-19. The cDNA or gDNA used as material had been derived from T cells, B-cell-depleted T cells, or PBMCs.

Original analysis: Amplification of reference gene primers provided the estimated nucleated cell counts. The assay was immunoSEQ multiplex PCR, and TCRdb's table has in-frame clones only and misses some. V and J calls and clone size are those listed in that table; D and trimming were worked out from the DNA. The repertoire has about 48,000 clones, roughly four fifths of them found once; the top ten carry roughly 7%. This receptor was identified in a man aged 40-55 years with acute or convalescent COVID-19. Sequencing was carried out using peripheral blood.

The chain's CDR3 is CASWIRQGNSPLHF. The CDR3 DNA follows: TGTGCCAGCTGGATCCGACAGGGGAATTCACCCCTCCACTTT. The rearrangement uses TRBV28 and TRBJ1-6, with TRBD1 matching over 8 bases. J gave up 7 bases and V 8 bases, and 7 bases lay outside the gene matches. CDR3 length: 14 residues. Looked up from germline, CDR1 is MDHEN and CDR2 is SYDVKM.